These T cell receptor beta chains were read from a single sample in a study of cytotoxic CD8 clonotypes in ibrutinib-treated CLL. This table comes from immunoSEQ multiplex PCR, and its TCRdb copy is limited to in-frame clones, with some not included. The sample yields 130,000 or so clones, roughly 80% seen once. Sequencing used PBMCs, obtained after 12 months of ibrutinib treatment. Every receptor here comes from a human donor with chronic lymphocytic leukemia. Both conserved end residues are part of each CDR3. Fields, in order: V gene, J gene, clone size, D gene, CDR3 DNA, CDR3 protein. The D gene is left open where the match is weak. Not every row has a clone size; where given, it reads once, few, many or a size class.

TRBV7-8	TRBJ1-2	.	TRBD1	TGTGCCAGCAGCTTAGCGCCGACAGGGGCAGACTATGGCTACACCTTC	CASSLAPTGADYGYTF
TRBV2	TRBJ2-7	many	.	TGTGCCAGCAGTGACCTAGCGACTTCCTACGAGCAGTACTTC	CASSDLATSYEQYF
TRBV6-1	TRBJ1-6	.	TRBD1	TGTGCCAGCAGTGAAGTCCCTCCCTCTACAGGGGCCTATAATTCACCCCTCCACTTT	CASSEVPPSTGAYNSPLHF
TRBV28	TRBJ2-7	once	.	TGTGCCAGCCGTACGGGGCTTTACGAGCAGTACTTC	CASRTGLYEQYF
TRBV19	TRBJ2-3	few	.	TGTGCCAGTAGATCTCCGGGGAGCGGGCGCGCAGATACGCAGTATTTT	CASRSPGSGRADTQYF
TRBV4-1	TRBJ2-2	.	TRBD2	TGCGCCAGCAGCCGTAGCGGGGGGATTCTCGGGGAGCTGTTTTTT	CASSRSGGILGELFF
TRBV6-5	TRBJ2-7	.	.	TGTGCCAGCAGGCCAGGGACTCTGAGCTCCTACGAGCAGTACTTC	CASRPGTLSSYEQYF
TRBV7-2	TRBJ2-7	once	TRBD1	TGTGCCAGCAGCGGGACAGGGAACACCTACGAGCAGTACTTC	CASSGTGNTYEQYF
TRBV28	TRBJ1-1	.	.	TGTGCCAGCAGAAGTCCTTTGGCAACTGAGGACACTGAAGCTTTCTTT	CASRSPLATEDTEAFF
TRBV6-5	TRBJ2-2	.	TRBD1	TGTGCCAGCACGGGACAGCGAAACACCGGGGAGCTGTTTTTT	CASTGQRNTGELFF
TRBV19	TRBJ1-5	.	TRBD1	TGTGCCAGTAGTACCGGGACAGGGGTGTATCAGCCCCAGCATTTT	CASSTGTGVYQPQHF
TRBV7-9	TRBJ2-7	few	TRBD1	TGTGCCGGACAGGGCCCCAACTCCTACGAGCAGTACTTC	CAGQGPNSYEQYF
TRBV11-1	TRBJ2-7	.	.	TGTGCCAGCAGTGAGGCTAGCATGTCCTACGAGCAGTACTTC	CASSEASMSYEQYF
TRBV19	TRBJ1-1	.	TRBD1	TGTGCCAGTAACATACAGGGGGCGCGAGCTTTCTTT	CASNIQGARAFF
TRBV4-1	TRBJ2-1	.	.	TGCGCCAGCAGCCCGCTACCGGCTTCCTACAATGAGCAGTTCTTC	CASSPLPASYNEQFF
TRBV7-6	TRBJ2-5	.	.	TGTGCCAGCAGGCTAGGAGGGGAGACCCAGTACTTC	CASRLGGETQYF
TRBV28	TRBJ1-2	few	.	TGTGCCAGCAGTTCACAATATGGCTACACCTTC	CASSSQYGYTF
TRBV19	TRBJ2-1	.	TRBD1	TGTGCCAGTAACATACCCGCCTCGACAGGGGCCTCCTACAATGAGCAGTTCTTC	CASNIPASTGASYNEQFF
TRBV4-1	TRBJ2-7	.	.	TGCGCCAGCAGCCAAGATTCGGGTGTCAGATCGTACGAGCAGTACTTC	CASSQDSGVRSYEQYF
TRBV5-1	TRBJ1-1	once	TRBD1	TGCGCCAGCAGCAAACAGGGGGCAGTAGGCACTGAAGCTTTCTTT	CASSKQGAVGTEAFF
TRBV4-1	TRBJ2-7	.	.	TGCGCCAGCAGCCAGGCAACAGGTCCCTACGAGCAGTACTTC	CASSQATGPYEQYF
TRBV5-6	TRBJ1-1	.	.	TGTGCCAGCAGCTTGGCCACGGGGATGAACACTGAAGCTTTCTTT	CASSLATGMNTEAFF
TRBV28	TRBJ2-7	.	.	TGTGCCAGCAGTATCCCAGCCTACGAGCAGTACTTC	CASSIPAYEQYF
TRBV30	TRBJ2-1	.	.	TGTGCCTGGAGTACCGGGACACCCTCCTACAATGAGCAGTTCTTC	CAWSTGTPSYNEQFF
TRBV6-4	TRBJ2-3	.	.	TGTGCCAGCAGTGTCGGGTATTCAACAGATACGCAGTATTTT	CASSVGYSTDTQYF
TRBV10-3	TRBJ1-1	few	.	TGTGCCACCAGGGACGCGAACACTGAAGCTTTCTTT	CATRDANTEAFF
TRBV4-2	TRBJ2-1	.	TRBD2	TGTGCCAGCAGCCCGAGGCTTCTAGCGGGAATGGGCGATGAGCAGTTCTTC	CASSPRLLAGMGDEQFF
TRBV15	TRBJ1-5	.	TRBD1	TGTGCCACCAGCAGAGAGGGACAGGGTGGTCAGCCCCAGCATTTT	CATSREGQGGQPQHF
TRBV7-9	TRBJ1-5	once	.	TGTGCCAGCAGCTTAGGGCAGGGAAATCAGCCCCAGCATTTT	CASSLGQGNQPQHF
TRBV5-6	TRBJ2-6	.	.	TGTGCGTTAGAGCCTGGGGCCAACGTCCTGACTTTC	CALEPGANVLTF
TRBV5-1	TRBJ1-4	.	.	TGCGCCAGCTGTATTCTCCCCGGTGGGTCTAATGAAAAACTGTTTTTT	CASCILPGGSNEKLFF
TRBV4-3	TRBJ2-1	.	TRBD1	TGCGCCAGCAGCCAGGGACAGGGCCCTAAAGATGAGCAGTTCTTC	CASSQGQGPKDEQFF
TRBV9	TRBJ2-7	.	TRBD2	TGTGCCAGCAGCCGGGGACTAGCGGGGAGCTCCTACGAGCAGTACTTC	CASSRGLAGSSYEQYF
TRBV7-7	TRBJ2-5	many	TRBD2	TGTGCTAGCAGCTCTGATAAAGGACTAGCGGGAGGAATCGGGGAGACCCAGTACTTC	CASSSDKGLAGGIGETQYF
TRBV28	TRBJ1-1	.	.	TGTGCCAGCAGGGTCATGAACACTGAAGCTTTCTTT	CASRVMNTEAFF
TRBV7-8	TRBJ1-2	.	TRBD1	TGTGCCAGCAGCTCCAGACAGGGCTCTCTATTCTATGGCTACACCTTC	CASSSRQGSLFYGYTF
TRBV6-4	TRBJ2-7	.	.	TGTGCCACTCTGGCCGAGCGGCCAGCTTCCTACGAGCAGTACTTC	CATLAERPASYEQYF